This T cell receptor (beta chain) appears in the sequencing data of a study of cytomegalovirus exposure and HLA in healthy donors. The wider study: A later analysis reported the 130 or so validation repertoires used the same platform as the 666 first-cohort repertoires.

Findings and limits, study-wide: Fewer than 200 TCR beta chains were listed as cytomegalovirus-associated. Most TCR sequences were uncommon, yet certain public TCRs appeared in many donors.

The donors were members of the validation cohort, which comprised 90 to 150 subjects and was separate from the first cohort of more than 500 subjects. TCRdb's copy holds only in-frame clones and misses some; the assay was immunoSEQ multiplex PCR. The table has 95,000 to 120,000 clones, approximately 95% seen once. Details on this clone: What it recognizes is unknown.

There are 14 residues in the CDR3. Germline assignment: CDR1 SQVTM and CDR2 ANQGSEA. V dropped 2 bases and J dropped 6 bases, with 11 bases sitting between them. V is TRBV29-1 and J is TRBJ1-6; a possible D gene is TRBD1 (5 bases). The sequenced material came from PBMCs. The source is a woman between 18 and 29 years old in good health and CMV-seronegative. The CDR3 DNA follows: TGCAGCGTTGAACCGGTAGACAGTAATTCACCCCTCCACTTT. Translation gives CSVEPVDSNSPLHF.